The 24 T cell receptor beta chains reported below all come from one sample, sequenced in a study of post-analysis software for immune sequencing data. Study observations and caveats: Compared with controls, patients had more of 4 to 6 TRBV segments, including TRBV5-6, TRBV5-1 and TRBV20-1.

Carried by the TCR beta cDNA libraries were unique molecular identifiers. TCRdb used MiXCR to reprocess the PCR reads, holding one entry per CDR3 protein. The sample records roughly 410,000 distinct CDR3 sequences, approximately 33% being singletons. The antigens for these receptors are not known. The source material was blood. These receptors all come from a girl aged 10-17 years with multiple sclerosis.

This clonotype occurred a few times. The chain recombines TRBV7-9 with TRBJ1-2; no reliable D call. Trimming removed 1 base at V and 4 bases at J, with 10 bases between. This CDR3 is 14 amino acids long. Germline values: CDR1 SEHNR, CDR2 FQNEAQ (reference sequence). The CDR3 DNA reads TGTGCCAGCAGCTTAGATTCGCAAATCTATGGCTACACCTTC. Residues: CASSLDSQIYGYTF.

The V gene is TRBV6-2 or TRBV6-3, the J gene TRBJ2-3, with 8 nucleotides matching TRBD1. Germline loops: CDR1 MNHEY, CDR2 SVGEGT. J lost 4 bases, V lost 5 bases, and 8 bases had no gene match. The CDR3 is made up of 15 amino acids. The CDR3 nucleotides read TGTGCCAGCAGTCCGGACAGGGTCTTCGCAGATACGCAGTATTTT. It translates to CASSPDRVFADTQYF.

This clonotype came up many times. The chain joins TRBV4-1 to TRBJ2-7; TRBD1 agrees at 7 bases. The CDR3 is 14 residues long. The V and J ends lost 4 bases and 3 bases, in that order; junction bases with no gene match: 6. In germline, CDR1 is MGHRA, CDR2 YSYEKL. CDR3 nucleotide sequence: TGCGCCAGCAGCCTCACGGGACAGATCTACGAGCAGTACTTC. This encodes CASSLTGQIYEQYF.

V is TRBV6-2 or TRBV6-3 and J is TRBJ2-7; D remains unclear. The CDR3 consists of 11 residues. CDR1 and CDR2 from the germline V gene are MNHEY and SVGEGT. Trimming pared 7 bases from V and 0 bases from J, leaving 4 bases between. CDR3 in amino acids: CASTSSYEQYF. For the CDR3, the DNA is TGTGCCAGCACTAGCTCCTACGAGCAGTACTTC.

The chain recombines TRBV20-1 with TRBJ2-7; 9 positions agree with TRBD2. V gave up 6 bases and J gave up 6 bases; unmatched junction bases: 9. Germline V gene lookup returns CDR1 DFQATT and CDR2 SNEGSKA (reference sequence). This CDR3 region has 13 residues. CDR3 nucleotide sequence: TGCAGTGCCTTGGCGGGGGGGCCTTCCGAGCAGTACTTC. Encoded protein: CSALAGGPSEQYF.

The chain couples TRBV9 to TRBJ1-1; D gene ambiguous. This CDR3 region has 13 residues. The V gene's germline CDR1 is SGDLS and CDR2 YYNGEE. Trimming cost V 0 bases and J 4 bases, with 7 bases left between them. Here the CDR3 reads CASSVGPVTEAFF. CDR3 sequence (DNA): TGTGCCAGCAGCGTAGGGCCAGTCACTGAAGCTTTCTTT.

Ten or more counts support this clonotype. The V call is TRBV20-1, the J call TRBJ2-2; D is unresolved. The CDR3 has 13 amino acids. Germline CDR1 reads DFQATT; CDR2 reads SNEGSKA (reference sequence). V lost 5 bases and J lost 7, with 14 bases in between. Here the CDR3 reads CSAPDPVVGELFF. The CDR3 DNA is TGCAGTGCTCCGGACCCGGTCGTCGGGGAGCTGTTTTTT.

The chain is built from TRBV20-1 and TRBJ1-1, with TRBD1 matching over 8 bases. In germline, CDR1 is DFQATT, CDR2 SNEGSKA (reference sequence). The CDR3 contains 11 residues. The trim removed 5 bases at V and 5 bases at J, leaving 1 base unmatched. The CDR3, as DNA: TGCAGTGCTGACAGGGGAACTGAAGCTTTCTTT. Protein product: CSADRGTEAFF.

The chain links TRBV6-5 to TRBJ2-4; D is unresolved. The CDR3 consists of 17 residues. V was cut by 3 bases and J by 0 bases, with 15 bases left in between. The V gene's germline CDR1 is MNHEY and CDR2 SVGAGI. The CDR3 DNA sequence: TGTGCCAGCAGTTATGATTTTGTGACCCTAGCCAAAAACATTCAGTACTTC. Protein product: CASSYDFVTLAKNIQYF.

The V call is TRBV5-1, the J call TRBJ2-1; perhaps TRBD1 as D (5 bases). Per germline, CDR1 SGHRS and CDR2 YFSETQ. Trimming shortened V by 0 bases and J by 7 bases, and 11 bases separated the two germline ends. This CDR3 has 14 amino acids. CDR3 sequence (DNA): TGCGCCAGCAGCTTGGCCCTGCAGGGAAATGAGCAGTTCTTC. Its translation is CASSLALQGNEQFF.

The chain couples TRBV27 to TRBJ2-4; TRBD2 matches 12 bases. The CDR3 loop spans 17 amino acids. Germline CDR1 and CDR2: MNHEY and SMNVEV (reference sequence). The junction had 5 bases not matched to a gene; V was cut back by 3 bases and J by 2 bases. CDR3 amino acids: CASSFAGLAGPKNIQYF. The CDR3 DNA reads TGTGCCAGCAGTTTCGCTGGACTAGCGGGGCCCAAAAACATTCAGTACTTC.

V gene TRBV6-2 or TRBV6-3 combines with J gene TRBJ2-1; D gene unclear. Germline loops: CDR1 MNHEY, CDR2 SVGEGT. This CDR3 is 12 amino acids long. V was cut by 2 bases and J by 10 bases, with 9 bases left in between. The CDR3 bases are TGTGCCAGCAGTTACAGTCAACAAGAGCAGTTCTTC. Translating it yields CASSYSQQEQFF.

V gene TRBV29-1 combines with J gene TRBJ2-3; perhaps TRBD2 as D (6 bases). Germline V gives CDR1 SQVTM, CDR2 ANQGSEA. Trimming shortened V by 6 bases and J by 4 bases, and 11 bases separated the two germline ends. CDR3 length equals 12 residues. The CDR3 is CSVGPGADTQYF. CDR3 nucleotides: TGCAGCGTGGGACCGGGGGCAGATACGCAGTATTTT.

The J gene is TRBJ1-5, the V gene TRBV21-1; the D call of TRBD1 is as the table states it, not checked on the DNA. TRBV21-1 counts as a pseudogene. The CDR3 has 13 residues. As DNA, the CDR3 is TGTGCCAGCTCTGGACAGTCTAATCAGCCCCAGCATTTT. It specifies CASSGQSNQPQHF.

Note on this clonotype: One end of the junction fails to match germline, which may point to a read error. V is TRBV30 and J is TRBJ2-3; D gene ambiguous. There are 12 residues in the CDR3. From germline, CDR1 is GTSNPN and CDR2 SVGIG (reference sequence). CDR3 DNA: TGTGCCTGGAGTGTAGGCACAGATGCGCAGTATTTT. It specifies CAWSVGTDAQYF.

The chain uses TRBV29-1 and TRBJ1-1, with 8 bases identical to TRBD1. Losses at the gene ends were 8 bases for V and 0 bases for J; bases not matched to a gene: 8. The CDR3 runs to 14 residues. Germline CDR1 is SQVTM and CDR2 is ANQGSEA. The CDR3 region has the DNA TGCAGCTACCGGGGGGACAGGCTGAACACTGAAGCTTTCTTT. Its protein product is CSYRGDRLNTEAFF.

V is TRBV4-1 and J is TRBJ2-7; the D is unclear. The CDR3 length is 15 residues. CDR1 MGHRA and CDR2 YSYEKL come from the germline V gene. The V and J ends lost 2 bases and 0 bases respectively, with 11 bases between them. CDR3 sequence: CASSQMGFTSYEQYF. In nucleotides, the CDR3 is TGCGCCAGCAGCCAAATGGGATTTACCTCCTACGAGCAGTACTTC.

This clonotype was counted between two and nine times. This chain connects TRBV7-9 to TRBJ1-2, with D possibly matching TRBD1 (5 bases). The V end was cut by 5 bases, the J end by 3 bases, with 16 bases between. Germline V CDR1 and CDR2: SEHNR, FQNEAQ (reference sequence). The CDR3 totals 15 residues. The CDR3: CASSAAGWGDYGYTF. In DNA form, the CDR3 reads TGTGCCAGCAGCGCCGCCGGGTGGGGCGACTATGGCTACACCTTC. Full variable domain (outside the CDR3, taken from reference TRBV7-9 and TRBJ1-2): DTGVSQNPRHKITKRGQNVTFRCDPISEHNRLYWYRQTLGQGPEFLTYFQNEAQLEKSRLLSDRFSAERPKGSFSTLEIQRTEQGDSAMYLCASSAAGWGDYGYTFGSGTRLTVV.

The rearrangement uses TRBV20-1 and TRBJ2-3; TRBD2 matches 11 bases. The germline CDR1 and CDR2 sequences are DFQATT and SNEGSKA (reference sequence). CDR3 length: 18 residues. Germline trimming cut 6 bases from V and 2 bases from J; bases unmatched to any gene: 16. Here the CDR3 DNA reads TGCAGTGCCGCTAGAGCTGGGATACTAGCGGGGGTCACAGATACGCAGTATTTT. This translates into CSAARAGILAGVTDTQYF.

This clonotype was counted a few times. J is TRBJ2-3 and V is TRBV28; tentative D call: TRBD2 (6 bases). The germline V gene has CDR1 MDHEN and CDR2 SYDVKM. The CDR3 spans 18 residues. With 3 bases removed from V and 2 bases from J, the gap between germline ends came to 21 bases. DNA for the CDR3: TGTGCCAGCAGTTTTGACGGGTTCTCAGGGACTTCCACAGATACGCAGTATTTT. Its protein is CASSFDGFSGTSTDTQYF.

This clonotype came up a few times. The chain carries TRBV20-1 and TRBJ1-2; D call uncertain. Germline CDR1 is DFQATT and CDR2 is SNEGSKA (reference sequence). The CDR3 covers 13 residues. V lost 3 bases and J lost 2, with 10 bases in between. CDR3 loop: CSARPTTNYGYTF. The CDR3 DNA follows: TGCAGTGCTAGGCCGACTACCAACTATGGCTACACCTTC.

This clonotype was recorded a few times. This chain connects TRBV30 to TRBJ1-2; TRBD1 matches at 8 bases. The CDR3 totals 10 residues. CDR1 is GTSNPN, CDR2 SVGIG, per germline (reference sequence). V lost 7 bases and J lost 7; bases outside the gene matches: 2. The CDR3 loop reads CAFDRGGYTF. The CDR3 DNA sequence: TGTGCCTTCGACAGGGGTGGCTACACCTTC.

This clonotype has a handful of counts. This chain connects TRBV28 to TRBJ1-4; D perhaps matches TRBD1 (5 bases). The germline CDR1 and CDR2 sequences are MDHEN and SYDVKM. This CDR3 region has 14 residues. Trimming stripped 3 bases from V and 8 bases from J, with 13 bases between. This CDR3 is CASSLGPNMEKLFF. Here the CDR3 DNA reads TGTGCCAGCAGTTTGGGGCCTAACATGGAAAAACTGTTTTTT.

On this clonotype itself: An end of the junction does not agree with germline; a read error may underlie this. The chain has TRBV12-3 or TRBV12-4 and TRBJ1-5; TRBD1 matches at 8 bases. The CDR3 covers 15 residues. The CDR3 loop is CASSLVQGAGQPQHF. The CDR3, as DNA: TGTGCCAGCAGCTTAGTCCAGGGGGCGGGGCAGCCCCAGCATTTT.